Listed below are T cell receptor beta chains from one sample, sequenced in a study of blood T cell repertoires in COVID-19. This table comes from immunoSEQ multiplex PCR, and its TCRdb copy is limited to in-frame clones, with some not included. Among approximately 260,000 clones listed, roughly 89% were seen once. Sequencing was carried out using peripheral blood. All receptors come from a middle-aged man with acute or convalescent COVID-19. The CDR3 runs from the conserved cysteine through the conserved F or W. The D gene is left open where the match is weak. Size tells how often a clone was seen (once, few, many) or the class of an expanded clone, and some rows leave it out.

.,TRBV19,TRBJ2-6,.,TGTGCCAGTAGTATGGCAGGGCTTACTGGGGCCAACGTCCTGACTTTC,CASSMAGLTGANVLTF
.,TRBV5-1,TRBJ1-1,TRBD1,TGCGCCAGCAGCTCGACAGGGGGAGGCACTGAAGCTTTCTTT,CASSSTGGGTEAFF
.,TRBV2,TRBJ1-2,.,TGTGCCAGCAAGGTGCAGGATATTAACTATGGCTACACCTTC,CASKVQDINYGYTF
.,TRBV12-3/TRBV12-4,TRBJ2-1,.,TGTGCCAGCAGGGGGGGATATGGTAATGAGCAGTTCTTC,CASRGGYGNEQFF
once,TRBV20-1,TRBJ2-2,.,TGCAGTGCTAGTGCGGGGTCGAGTACCGGGGAGCTGTTTTTT,CSASAGSSTGELFF
once,TRBV7-9,TRBJ2-6,TRBD1,TGTGCCAGCAGCCCGGGACAGGGAGCTGGGGCCAACGTCCTGACTTTC,CASSPGQGAGANVLTF
.,TRBV5-1,TRBJ2-3,TRBD1,TGCGCCAGCAGCTTGGGGGCTGGGACAGGGCGAGGAGATACGCAGTATTTT,CASSLGAGTGRGDTQYF
.,TRBV6-5,TRBJ1-5,.,TGTGCCAGCCGCCTTCGAGGGGGACATCAGCCCCAGCATTTT,CASRLRGGHQPQHF
once,TRBV10-3,TRBJ2-7,.,TGTGCCATCAGTGCGCAGACTTACGAGCAGTACTTC,CAISAQTYEQYF
once,TRBV27,TRBJ1-6,.,TGTGCCAGCAGTTTCGCAGGAGGCTATAATTCACCCCTCCACTTT,CASSFAGGYNSPLHF
.,TRBV6-5,TRBJ2-1,TRBD1,TGTGCCAGCAAAGTTCGCGACAGGGTTGGCAATGAGCAGTTCTTC,CASKVRDRVGNEQFF
.,TRBV5-1,TRBJ1-1,.,TGCGCCAGCAGCTCGTCCAGGGAGAACACTGAAGCTTTCTTT,CASSSSRENTEAFF
.,TRBV3-1/TRBV3-2,TRBJ2-2,.,TGTGCCAGCAGCCAAGGGTCGTACAGGACGAACACCGGGGAGCTGTTTTTT,CASSQGSYRTNTGELFF
.,TRBV20-1,TRBJ2-7,TRBD1,TGCAGTGCTAGTGACAGGGTTCTTTACGAGCAGTACTTC,CSASDRVLYEQYF
.,TRBV2,TRBJ1-4,TRBD1,TGTGCCAGCAGACCGACTGGGGGGACAGCCAGTGAAAAACTGTTTTTT,CASRPTGGTASEKLFF
.,TRBV6-5,TRBJ2-7,TRBD1,TGTGCCAGCAGTCGACAGGGCTCCGAGCAGTACTTC,CASSRQGSEQYF
.,TRBV18,TRBJ1-1,TRBD1,TGTGCCAGCTCATGGACAGGGACGAACACTGAAGCTTTCTTT,CASSWTGTNTEAFF